The clone carrying this T cell receptor beta chain occurred many times. The antigen is undetermined. This record comes from a study of glioma-infiltrating T cells. Amplification of TCR alpha and beta CDR3 regions from RNA used iRepertoire nested multiplex PCR. One-step reverse transcription and amplification started from approximately 100-400 ng of tissue mRNA or PBMC total RNA. TCRdb processed the multiplex PCR reads anew with MiXCR; each CDR3 protein has one entry. The profile shows some 99,000 distinct CDR3 sequences, around a quarter of them singletons. The study, taken as a whole, reports: Above-expected tissue-blood divergence occurred in all gliomas, most in low-grade ones. Tissue and blood shared very few CDR3 sequences.

The receptor was isolated from a human donor with low-grade glioma or glioblastoma, undergoing nonglioma brain surgery, or in good health (not recorded which). Sequencing was done on a sample of glioma tissue, nonneoplastic brain tissue, or PBMCs (not recorded which).

CDR3: CSVATGSSGNTIYF. The CDR3 region has the DNA TGCAGCGTCGCGACAGGGAGCTCTGGAAACACCATATATTTT. The chain recombines TRBV29-1 with TRBJ1-3; TRBD1 matches at 7 bases. The CDR3 is 14 residues long. The V and J ends lost 6 bases and 0 bases, in that order; junction bases with no gene match: 5. In germline, CDR1 is SQVTM, CDR2 ANQGSEA.